This T cell receptor beta chain was observed in a study of vaccination effects on CD4 cells after COVID-19. Study context: Researchers obtained post-vaccine samples at a median of 72 days past the second dose.

Germline lookup yields CDR1 SGDLS and CDR2 YYNGEE. V lost 0 bases to trimming and J lost 3 bases; unmatched junction nucleotides: 8. The CDR3 loop spans 17 amino acids. As concerns this clone: No antigen is known for it.

Antigen-specific CD4+ T cell clonotypes were called by their expansion after viral peptide-pool culture in ViraFEST. Scientists isolated CD4+ T cells after a roughly 10-day culture period ended. Participants completed two doses of the BNT162b2 or mRNA-1273 vaccine. Absence of prior SARS-CoV-2 infection characterized the vaccine recipients, who showed negative nucleocapsid antibodies. The culture medium for a few million PBMC per well included 8.5 to 10 IU/ml IL-2 and 8.5 to 10 ug/ml peptides. IL-2 medium took the place of half the medium on both days 3 and 7. Generated by immunoSEQ multiplex PCR, the TCRdb table keeps only in-frame clones and is missing some. The sample lists under 80,000 clones, 73% seen once, with around 1.3% in the top ten.

The TCR sequence derives from a human donor who received a COVID-19 vaccine. The chain is built from TRBV9 and TRBJ2-5; 10 bases agree with TRBD1. The sample in question was CD4+ T cells from PBMCs cultured with HCoV-229E spike peptides, obtained after COVID-19 vaccination. This CDR3 reads CASSVGLTGTGEETQYF. The CDR3 DNA sequence: TGTGCCAGCAGCGTAGGGCTAACCGGGACAGGGGAAGAGACCCAGTACTTC.